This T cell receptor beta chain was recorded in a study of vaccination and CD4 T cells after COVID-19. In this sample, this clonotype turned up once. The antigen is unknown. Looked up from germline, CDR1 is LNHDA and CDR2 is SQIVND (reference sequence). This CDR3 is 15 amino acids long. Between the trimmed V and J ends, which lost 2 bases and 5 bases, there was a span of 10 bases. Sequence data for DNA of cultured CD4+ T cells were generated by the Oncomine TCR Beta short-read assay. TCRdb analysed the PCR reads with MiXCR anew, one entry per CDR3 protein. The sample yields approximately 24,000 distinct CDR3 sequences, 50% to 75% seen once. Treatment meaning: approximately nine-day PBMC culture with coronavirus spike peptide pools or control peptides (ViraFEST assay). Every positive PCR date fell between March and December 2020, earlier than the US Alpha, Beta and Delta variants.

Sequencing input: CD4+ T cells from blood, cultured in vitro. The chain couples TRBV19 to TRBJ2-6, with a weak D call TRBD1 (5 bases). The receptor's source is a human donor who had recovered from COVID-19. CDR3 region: CASSISRGRANVLTF. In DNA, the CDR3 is TGTGCCAGTAGTATAAGTAGGGGTAGGGCCAACGTCCTGACTTTC.